Given below is one TCR beta chain in context. This sample was included in a study of blood T cell repertoires in COVID-19. Turning to the study itself: Sites across the United States, Italy and Spain contributed samples from acute and convalescent COVID-19. PBMCs, B-cell-depleted T cells, or T cells were the source of the cDNA or gDNA that made up the material.

TCRdb keeps only in-frame clones here, not all; method: immunoSEQ multiplex PCR. The table has fewer than 250,000 clones, less than 85% seen once. Clinical history as reported by participants underpinned cohort assignment. Cohort 3 recovery required two negative PCRs, clearance, or symptom resolution. The CDR3 is 14 amino acids. Looked up from germline, CDR1 is SGDLS and CDR2 is YYNGEE. Trimming took off 0 bases at V and 6 bases at J, with 13 bases between the two ends. The chain uses TRBV9 and TRBJ2-7; TRBD2 might be the D (5 bases). This clonotype was obtained from a woman younger than 45 who had recovered from COVID-19. The sequenced sample was PBMCs or T cells enriched from blood (not recorded which). CDR3 loop: CASSVGVRRGEQYF. CDR3 nucleotides: TGTGCCAGCAGCGTAGGAGTTCGACGGGGCGAGCAGTACTTC.